This T cell receptor (beta chain) was sequenced during a study of Graves' ophthalmopathy and Graves' hyperthyroidism. General study results and limits: The model predicted ophthalmopathy progression with roughly 71% sensitivity and around 72% specificity.

The length of the CDR3 is 14 residues. Trimming removed 1 base at V and 1 base at J, with 7 bases between. The germline V gene encodes CDR1 SGHTA and CDR2 FQGTGA. RNA transcripts provided the template for amplifying TCR beta CDR3 regions. HTBI-primed first-round RT-PCR preceded second-round multiplex PCR. Using its own MiXCR run on the multiplex PCR reads, TCRdb lists one record per CDR3 protein. Of roughly 420,000 distinct CDR3 sequences listed, roughly 21% are singletons. The sample holds many counts of this clonotype. Its antigen is as yet unknown. Clinicians diagnosed using symptoms, serum thyroxine, TRAb, thyroid ultrasound and orbital computed tomography.

The V call is TRBV7-3, the J call TRBJ2-5; D call uncertain. The sequenced material came from peripheral blood. This receptor was taken from a woman aged 18 to 35 with stable Graves' hyperthyroidism. CDR3: CASSLSAAQETQYF. The CDR3 nucleotides read TGTGCCAGCAGCTTAAGTGCAGCCCAAGAGACCCAGTACTTC.